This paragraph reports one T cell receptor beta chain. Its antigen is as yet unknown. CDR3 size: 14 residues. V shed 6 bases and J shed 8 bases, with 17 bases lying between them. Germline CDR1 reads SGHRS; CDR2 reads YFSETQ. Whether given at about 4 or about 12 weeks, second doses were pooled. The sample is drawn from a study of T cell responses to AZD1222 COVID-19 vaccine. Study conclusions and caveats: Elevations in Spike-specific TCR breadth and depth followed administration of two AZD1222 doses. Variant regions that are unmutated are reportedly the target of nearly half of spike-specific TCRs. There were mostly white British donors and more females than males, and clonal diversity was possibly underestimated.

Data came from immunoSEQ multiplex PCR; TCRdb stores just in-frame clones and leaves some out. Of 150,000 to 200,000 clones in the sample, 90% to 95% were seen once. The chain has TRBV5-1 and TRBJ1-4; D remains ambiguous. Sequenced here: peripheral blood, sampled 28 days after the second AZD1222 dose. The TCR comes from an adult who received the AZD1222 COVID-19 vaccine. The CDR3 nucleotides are TGCGCCAGCACGTTGGGAGGGCCCCTGGAAAAACTGTTTTTT. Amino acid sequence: CASTLGGPLEKLFF. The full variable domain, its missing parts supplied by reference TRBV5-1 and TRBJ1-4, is KAGVTQTPRYLIKTRGQQVTLSCSPISGHRSVSWYQQTPGQGLQFLFEYFSETQRNKGNFPGRFSGRQFSNSRSEMNVSTLELGDSALYLCASTLGGPLEKLFFGSGTQLSVL.